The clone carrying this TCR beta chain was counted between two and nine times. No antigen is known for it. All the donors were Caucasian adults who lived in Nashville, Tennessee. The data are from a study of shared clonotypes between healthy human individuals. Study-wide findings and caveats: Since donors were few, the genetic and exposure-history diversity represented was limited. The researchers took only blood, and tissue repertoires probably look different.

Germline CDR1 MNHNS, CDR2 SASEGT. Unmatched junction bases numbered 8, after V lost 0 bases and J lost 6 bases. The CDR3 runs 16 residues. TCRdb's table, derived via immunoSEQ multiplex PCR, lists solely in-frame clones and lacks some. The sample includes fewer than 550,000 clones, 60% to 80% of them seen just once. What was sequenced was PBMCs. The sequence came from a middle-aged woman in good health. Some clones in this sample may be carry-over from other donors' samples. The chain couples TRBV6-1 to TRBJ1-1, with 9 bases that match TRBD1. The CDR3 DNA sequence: TGTGCCAGCAGTGAAGCCCGAGGACAGGGGAGCGCTGAAGCTTTCTTT. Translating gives CASSEARGQGSAEAFF.